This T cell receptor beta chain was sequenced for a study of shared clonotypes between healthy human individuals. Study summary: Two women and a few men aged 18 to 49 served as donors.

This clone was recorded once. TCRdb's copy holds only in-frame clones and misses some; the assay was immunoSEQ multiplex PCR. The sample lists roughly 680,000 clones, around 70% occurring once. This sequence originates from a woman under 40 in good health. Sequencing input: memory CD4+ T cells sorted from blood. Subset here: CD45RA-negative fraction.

CDR3 sequence (DNA): TGCAGCGCAGAACAGGGGGCGGGTCAGCCCCAGCATTTT. Translation gives CSAEQGAGQPQHF. This sequence joins TRBV29-1 and TRBJ1-5, with 9 positions matching TRBD1. V was clipped by 7 bases and J by 6 bases; unmatched bases: 7. Per the germline V gene, CDR1 is SQVTM and CDR2 is ANQGSEA. The CDR3 is made up of 13 amino acids. The complete variable domain, with remaining parts taken from reference TRBV29-1 and TRBJ1-5, reads SAVISQKPSRDICQRGTSLTIQCQVDSQVTMMFWYRQQPGQSLTLIATANQGSEATYESGFVIDKFPISRPNLTFSTLTVSNMSPEDSSIYLCSAEQGAGQPQHFGDGTRLSIL.